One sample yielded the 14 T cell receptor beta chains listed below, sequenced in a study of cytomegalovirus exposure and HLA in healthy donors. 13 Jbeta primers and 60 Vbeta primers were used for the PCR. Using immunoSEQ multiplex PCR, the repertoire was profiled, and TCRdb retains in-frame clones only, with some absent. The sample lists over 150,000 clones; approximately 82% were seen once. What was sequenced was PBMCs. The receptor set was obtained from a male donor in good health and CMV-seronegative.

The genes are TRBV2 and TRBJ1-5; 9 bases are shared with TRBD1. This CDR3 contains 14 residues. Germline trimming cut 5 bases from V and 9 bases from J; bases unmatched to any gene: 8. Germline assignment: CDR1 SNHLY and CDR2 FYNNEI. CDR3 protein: CASSNTGGQRPQHF. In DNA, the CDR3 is TGTGCCAGCAGTAATACAGGGGGCCAAAGGCCCCAGCATTTT.

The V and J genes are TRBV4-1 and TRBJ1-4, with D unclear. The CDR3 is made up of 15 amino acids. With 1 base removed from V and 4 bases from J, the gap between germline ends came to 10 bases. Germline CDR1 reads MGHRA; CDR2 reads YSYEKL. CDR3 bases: TGCGCCAGCAGCCAAGGCTACCAATTTAATGAAAAACTGTTTTTT. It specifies CASSQGYQFNEKLFF.

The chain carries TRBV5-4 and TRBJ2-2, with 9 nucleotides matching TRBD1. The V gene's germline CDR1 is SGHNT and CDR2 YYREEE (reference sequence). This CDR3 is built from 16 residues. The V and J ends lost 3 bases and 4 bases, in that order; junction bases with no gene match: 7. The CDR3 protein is CASSSQTGGTTGELFF. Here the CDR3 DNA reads TGTGCCAGCAGCTCTCAGACAGGGGGTACCACCGGGGAGCTGTTTTTT.

The CDR3 reads CASSARTMGQGVEKLFF. The CDR3 region has the DNA TGTGCCAGCAGTGCCAGAACCATGGGACAGGGAGTTGAAAAACTGTTTTTT. J is TRBJ1-4 and V is TRBV25-1; 9 positions match TRBD1. The junction had 13 bases not matched to a gene; V was cut back by 4 bases and J by 7 bases. The germline V gene encodes CDR1 MGHDK and CDR2 SYGVNS. The CDR3 is 17 residues long.

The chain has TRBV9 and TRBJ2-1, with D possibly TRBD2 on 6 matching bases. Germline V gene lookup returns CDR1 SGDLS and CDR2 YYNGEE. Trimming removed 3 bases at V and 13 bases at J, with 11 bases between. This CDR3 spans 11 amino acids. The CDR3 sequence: CASSGGLYQFF. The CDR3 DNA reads TGTGCCAGCAGCGGCGGACTATATCAGTTCTTC.

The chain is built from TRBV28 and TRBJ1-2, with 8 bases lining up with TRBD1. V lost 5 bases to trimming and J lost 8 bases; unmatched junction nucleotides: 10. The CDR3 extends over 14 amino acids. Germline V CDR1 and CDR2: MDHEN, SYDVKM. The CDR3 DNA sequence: TGTGCCAGCAGTCCTTCGACAGGGGCGGGAGGCTACACCTTC. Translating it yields CASSPSTGAGGYTF.

CDR3 region: CATRQEDSPLHF. In DNA, the CDR3 is TGTGCCACCCGACAGGAGGATTCACCCCTCCACTTT. The chain couples TRBV10-3 to TRBJ1-6; perhaps TRBD1 as D (6 bases). Per the germline V gene, CDR1 is ENHRY and CDR2 is SYGVKD. V lost 10 bases to trimming and J lost 8 bases, with 12 bases between them. This CDR3 has 12 residues.

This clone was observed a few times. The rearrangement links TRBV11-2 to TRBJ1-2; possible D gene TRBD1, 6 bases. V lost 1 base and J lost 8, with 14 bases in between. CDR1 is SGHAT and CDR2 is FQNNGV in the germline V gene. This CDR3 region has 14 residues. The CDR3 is CASSLAAGRGGYTF. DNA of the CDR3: TGTGCCAGCAGCTTAGCGGCGGGCAGGGGCGGCTACACCTTC.

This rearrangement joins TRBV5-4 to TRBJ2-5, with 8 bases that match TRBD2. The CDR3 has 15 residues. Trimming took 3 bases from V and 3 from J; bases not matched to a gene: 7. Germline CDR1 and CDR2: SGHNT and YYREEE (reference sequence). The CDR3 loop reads CASSSGLAAEETQYF. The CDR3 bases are TGTGCCAGCAGCTCCGGACTAGCAGCGGAAGAGACCCAGTACTTC.

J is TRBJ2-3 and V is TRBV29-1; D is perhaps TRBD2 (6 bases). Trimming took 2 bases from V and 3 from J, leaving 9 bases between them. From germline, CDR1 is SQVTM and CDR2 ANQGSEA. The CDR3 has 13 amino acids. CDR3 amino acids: CSVESGGTDTQYF. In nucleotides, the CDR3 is TGCAGCGTTGAATCCGGGGGAACAGATACGCAGTATTTT.

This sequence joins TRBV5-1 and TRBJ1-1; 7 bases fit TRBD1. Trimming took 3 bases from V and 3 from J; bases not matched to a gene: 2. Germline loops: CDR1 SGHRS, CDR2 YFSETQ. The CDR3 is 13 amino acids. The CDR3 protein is CASSYTGDTEAFF. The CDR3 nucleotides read TGCGCCAGCAGCTACACAGGGGACACTGAAGCTTTCTTT.

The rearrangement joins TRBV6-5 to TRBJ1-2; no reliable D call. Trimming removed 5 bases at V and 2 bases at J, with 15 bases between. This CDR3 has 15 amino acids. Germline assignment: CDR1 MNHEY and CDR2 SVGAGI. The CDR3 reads CASSPKLGPNYGYTF. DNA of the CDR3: TGTGCCAGCAGTCCAAAACTTGGTCCCAACTATGGCTACACCTTC.

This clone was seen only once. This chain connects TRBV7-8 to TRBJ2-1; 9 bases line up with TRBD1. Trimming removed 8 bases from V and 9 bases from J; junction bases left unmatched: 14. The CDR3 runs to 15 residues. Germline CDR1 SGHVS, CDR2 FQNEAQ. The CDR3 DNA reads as TGTGCCAGCGCCCCCGTACAGGGGGCAGTAGGTGAGCAGTTCTTC. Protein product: CASAPVQGAVGEQFF.

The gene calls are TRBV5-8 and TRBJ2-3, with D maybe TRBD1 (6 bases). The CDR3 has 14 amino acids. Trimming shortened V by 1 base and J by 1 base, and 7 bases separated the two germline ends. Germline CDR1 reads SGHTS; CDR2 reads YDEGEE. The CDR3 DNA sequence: TGTGCCAGCAGCTTGAGGACAGGCACAGATACGCAGTATTTT. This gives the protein CASSLRTGTDTQYF.